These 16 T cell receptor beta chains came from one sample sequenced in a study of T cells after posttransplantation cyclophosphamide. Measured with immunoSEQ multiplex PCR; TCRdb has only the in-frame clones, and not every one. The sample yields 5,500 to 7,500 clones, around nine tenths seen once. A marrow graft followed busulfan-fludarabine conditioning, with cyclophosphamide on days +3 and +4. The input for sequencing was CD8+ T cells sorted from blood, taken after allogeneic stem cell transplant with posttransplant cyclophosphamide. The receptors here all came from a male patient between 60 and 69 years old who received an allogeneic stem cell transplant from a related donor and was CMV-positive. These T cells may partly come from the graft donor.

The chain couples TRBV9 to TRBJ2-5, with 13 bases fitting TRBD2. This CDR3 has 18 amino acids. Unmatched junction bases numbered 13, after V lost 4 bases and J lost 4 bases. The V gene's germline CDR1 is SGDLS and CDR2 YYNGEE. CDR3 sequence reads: CASSSSILAGGGGETQYF. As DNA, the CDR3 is TGTGCCAGCAGCTCGTCTATACTAGCGGGGGGGGGCGGAGAGACCCAGTACTTC.

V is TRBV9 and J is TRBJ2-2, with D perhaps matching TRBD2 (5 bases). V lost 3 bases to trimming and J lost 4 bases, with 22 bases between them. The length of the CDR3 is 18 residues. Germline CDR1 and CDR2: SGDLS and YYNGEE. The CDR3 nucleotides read TGTGCCAGCAGCGCCGTAGGAAGTATGAGGGATAGCACCGGGGAGCTGTTTTTT. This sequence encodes CASSAVGSMRDSTGELFF.

In nucleotides, the CDR3 is TGCGCCAGCAGCCAGTCTCCACTAGGAAGCTCCTACAATGAGCAGTTCTTC. Translating it yields CASSQSPLGSSYNEQFF. This chain connects TRBV4-3 to TRBJ2-1, with D perhaps TRBD2 (5 bases). Trimming took off 3 bases at V and 0 bases at J, with 15 bases between the two ends. The CDR3 length is 17 residues. Germline assignment: CDR1 LGHNA and CDR2 YSLEER.

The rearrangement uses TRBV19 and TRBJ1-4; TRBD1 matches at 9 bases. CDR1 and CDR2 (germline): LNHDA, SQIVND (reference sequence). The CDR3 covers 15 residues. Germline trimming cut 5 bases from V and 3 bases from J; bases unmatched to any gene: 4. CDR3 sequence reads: CASSPWDRANEKLFF. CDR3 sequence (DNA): TGTGCCAGTAGTCCCTGGGACAGGGCTAATGAAAAACTGTTTTTT.

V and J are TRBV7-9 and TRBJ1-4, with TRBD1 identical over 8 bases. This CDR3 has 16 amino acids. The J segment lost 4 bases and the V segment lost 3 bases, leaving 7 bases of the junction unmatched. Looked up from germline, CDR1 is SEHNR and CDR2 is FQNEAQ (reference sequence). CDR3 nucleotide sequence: TGTGCCAGCAGCTTCTCTTACAGGGGGGGTAATGAAAAACTGTTTTTT. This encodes CASSFSYRGGNEKLFF.

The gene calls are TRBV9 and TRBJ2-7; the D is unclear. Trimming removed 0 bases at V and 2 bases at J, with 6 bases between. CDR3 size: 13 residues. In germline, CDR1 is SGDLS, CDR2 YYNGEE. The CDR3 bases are TGTGCCAGCAGCGTAGCCCCCACCTACGAGCAGTACTTC. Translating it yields CASSVAPTYEQYF.

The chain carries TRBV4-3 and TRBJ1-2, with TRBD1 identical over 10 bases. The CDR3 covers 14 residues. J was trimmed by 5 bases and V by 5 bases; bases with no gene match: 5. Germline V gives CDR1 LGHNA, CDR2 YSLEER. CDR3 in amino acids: CASSEDRGWYGYTF. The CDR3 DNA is TGCGCCAGCAGCGAGGACAGGGGGTGGTATGGCTACACCTTC.

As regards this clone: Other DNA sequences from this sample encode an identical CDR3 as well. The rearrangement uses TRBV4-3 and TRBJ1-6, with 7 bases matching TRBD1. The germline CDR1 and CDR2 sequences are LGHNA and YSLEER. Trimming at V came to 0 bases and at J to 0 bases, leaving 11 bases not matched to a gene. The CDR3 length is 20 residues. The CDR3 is CASSQDLQGQTNSYNSPLHF. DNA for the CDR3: TGCGCCAGCAGCCAAGATCTTCAGGGACAGACCAACTCCTATAATTCACCCCTCCACTTT.

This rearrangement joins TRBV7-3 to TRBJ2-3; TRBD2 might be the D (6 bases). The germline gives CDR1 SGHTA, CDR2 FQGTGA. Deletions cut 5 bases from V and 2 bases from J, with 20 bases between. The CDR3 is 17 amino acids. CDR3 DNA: TGTGCCAGCAGCCAAAGCGAGCGTAGCGGTTACACAGATACGCAGTATTTT. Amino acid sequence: CASSQSERSGYTDTQYF.

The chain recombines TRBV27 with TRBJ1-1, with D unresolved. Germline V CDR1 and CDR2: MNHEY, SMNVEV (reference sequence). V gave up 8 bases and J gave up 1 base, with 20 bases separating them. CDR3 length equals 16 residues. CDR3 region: CASSFSGGLGNTEAFF. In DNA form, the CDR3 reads TGTGCCAGCTCCTTTAGTGGAGGCCTAGGGAACACTGAAGCTTTCTTT.

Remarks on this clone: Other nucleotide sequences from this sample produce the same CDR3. CDR3 DNA: TGTGCCAGCAGCAACCCACAGGGGTTGTCCTCCTACGAGCAGTACTTC. It yields the protein CASSNPQGLSSYEQYF. The V gene is TRBV9, the J gene TRBJ2-7, with TRBD1 matching 7 bases. Looked up from germline, CDR1 is SGDLS and CDR2 is YYNGEE. J lost 0 bases, V lost 4 bases, and 10 bases had no gene match. This CDR3 has 16 amino acids.

CDR3 amino acids: CASSLSNRNVNNEQFF. In DNA form, the CDR3 reads TGTGCCAGCAGTTTATCGAACAGGAATGTAAACAATGAGCAGTTCTTC. The rearrangement links TRBV27 to TRBJ2-1; D possibly corresponds to TRBD1 (5 bases). The length of the CDR3 is 16 residues. V was trimmed by 0 bases and J by 5 bases, leaving 14 bases between them. Germline V lookup: CDR1 MNHEY, CDR2 SMNVEV (reference sequence).

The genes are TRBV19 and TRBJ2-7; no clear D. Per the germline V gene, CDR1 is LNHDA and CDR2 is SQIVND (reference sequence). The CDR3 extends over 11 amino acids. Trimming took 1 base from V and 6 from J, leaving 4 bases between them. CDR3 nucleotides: TGTGCCAGTAGTATAGCGGGCGAGCAGTACTTC. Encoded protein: CASSIAGEQYF.

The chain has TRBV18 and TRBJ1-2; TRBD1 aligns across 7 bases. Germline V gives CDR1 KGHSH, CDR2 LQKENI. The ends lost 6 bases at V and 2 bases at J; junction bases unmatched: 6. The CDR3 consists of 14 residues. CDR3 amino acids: CASSLGTENYGYTF. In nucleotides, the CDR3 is TGTGCCAGCTCTCTGGGGACAGAGAACTATGGCTACACCTTC. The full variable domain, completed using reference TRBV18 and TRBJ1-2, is NAGVMQNPRHLVRRRGQEARLRCSPMKGHSHVYWYRQLPEEGLKFMVYLQKENIIDESGMPKERFSAEFPKEGPSILRIQQVVRGDSAAYFCASSLGTENYGYTFGSGTRLTVV.

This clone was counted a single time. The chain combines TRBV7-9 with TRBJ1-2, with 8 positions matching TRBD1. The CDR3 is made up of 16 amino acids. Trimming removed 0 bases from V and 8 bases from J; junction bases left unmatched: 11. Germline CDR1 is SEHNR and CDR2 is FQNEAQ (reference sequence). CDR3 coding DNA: TGTGCCAGCAGCTTAGCGCGTCAGGGGGCGTTTTGGGGCTACACCTTC. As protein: CASSLARQGAFWGYTF.

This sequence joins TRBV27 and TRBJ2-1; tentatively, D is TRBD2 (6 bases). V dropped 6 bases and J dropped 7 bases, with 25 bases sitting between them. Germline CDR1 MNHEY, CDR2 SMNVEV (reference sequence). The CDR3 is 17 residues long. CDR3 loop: CASRLYSGTGVGNEQFF. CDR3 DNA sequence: TGTGCCAGCAGACTCTACTCCGGGACGGGGGTGGGGAATGAGCAGTTCTTC.